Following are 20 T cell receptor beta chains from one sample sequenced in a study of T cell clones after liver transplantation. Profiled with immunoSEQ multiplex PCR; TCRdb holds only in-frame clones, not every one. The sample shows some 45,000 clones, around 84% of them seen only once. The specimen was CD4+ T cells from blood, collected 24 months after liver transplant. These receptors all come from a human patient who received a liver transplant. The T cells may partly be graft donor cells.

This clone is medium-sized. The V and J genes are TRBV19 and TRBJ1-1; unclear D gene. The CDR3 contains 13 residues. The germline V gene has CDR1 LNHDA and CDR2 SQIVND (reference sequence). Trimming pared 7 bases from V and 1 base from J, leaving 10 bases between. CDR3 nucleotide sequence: TGTGCCAGTACCCTGGAGGCGAACACTGAAGCTTTCTTT. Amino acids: CASTLEANTEAFF.

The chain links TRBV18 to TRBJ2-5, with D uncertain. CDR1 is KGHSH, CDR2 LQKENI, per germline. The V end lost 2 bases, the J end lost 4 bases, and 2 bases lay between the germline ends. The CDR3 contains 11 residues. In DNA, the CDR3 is TGTGCCAGCTCACCAACAGAGACCCAGTACTTC. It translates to CASSPTETQYF.

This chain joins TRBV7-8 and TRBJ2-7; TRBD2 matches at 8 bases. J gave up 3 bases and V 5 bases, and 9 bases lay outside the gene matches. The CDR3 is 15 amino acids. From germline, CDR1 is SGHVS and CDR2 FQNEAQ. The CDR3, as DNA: TGTGCCAGCAGCCCCGGCCCGGGGGGGATCTACGAGCAGTACTTC. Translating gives CASSPGPGGIYEQYF.

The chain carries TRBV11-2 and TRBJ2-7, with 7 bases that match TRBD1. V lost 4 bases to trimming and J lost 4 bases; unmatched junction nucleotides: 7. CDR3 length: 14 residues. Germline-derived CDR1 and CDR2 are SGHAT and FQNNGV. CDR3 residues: CASSSDRWGYEQYF. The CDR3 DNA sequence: TGTGCCAGCAGCTCGGACAGGTGGGGTTACGAGCAGTACTTC.

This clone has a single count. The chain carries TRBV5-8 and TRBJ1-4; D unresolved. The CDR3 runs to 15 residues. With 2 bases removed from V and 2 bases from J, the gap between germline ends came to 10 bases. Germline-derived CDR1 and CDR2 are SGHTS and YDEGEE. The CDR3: CASSLGFGTNEKLFF. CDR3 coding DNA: TGTGCCAGCAGCTTAGGATTTGGGACTAATGAAAAACTGTTTTTT.

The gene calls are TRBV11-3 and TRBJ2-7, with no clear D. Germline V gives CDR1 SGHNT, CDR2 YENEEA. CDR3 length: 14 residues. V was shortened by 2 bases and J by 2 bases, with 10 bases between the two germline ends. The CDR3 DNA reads TGTGCCAGCAGCTTAAGTGGCCGCACCTACGAGCAGTACTTC. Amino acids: CASSLSGRTYEQYF. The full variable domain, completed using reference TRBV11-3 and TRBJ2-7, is EAGVVQSPRYKIIEKKQPVAFWCNPISGHNTLYWYLQNLGQGPELLIRYENEEAVDDSQLPKDRFSAERLKGVDSTLKIQPAELGDSAVYLCASSLSGRTYEQYFGPGTRLTVT.

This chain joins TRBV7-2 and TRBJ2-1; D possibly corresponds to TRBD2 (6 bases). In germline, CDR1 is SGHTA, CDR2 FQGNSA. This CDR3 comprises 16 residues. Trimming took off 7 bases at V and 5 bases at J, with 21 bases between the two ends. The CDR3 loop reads CASTKALAAANNEQFF. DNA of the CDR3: TGTGCCAGCACGAAGGCTTTAGCGGCAGCTAACAATGAGCAGTTCTTC.

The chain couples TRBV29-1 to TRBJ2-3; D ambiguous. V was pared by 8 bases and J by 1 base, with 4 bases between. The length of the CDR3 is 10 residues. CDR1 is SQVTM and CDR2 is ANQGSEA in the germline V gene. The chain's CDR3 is CSYCTDTQYF. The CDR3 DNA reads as TGCAGCTATTGCACAGATACGCAGTATTTT.

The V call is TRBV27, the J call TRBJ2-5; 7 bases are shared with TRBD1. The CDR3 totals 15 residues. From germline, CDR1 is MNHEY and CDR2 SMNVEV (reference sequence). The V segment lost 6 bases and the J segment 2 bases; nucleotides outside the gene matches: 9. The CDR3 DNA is TGTGCCAGCAGAGATCCTGGGGACAGACAAGAGACCCAGTACTTC. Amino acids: CASRDPGDRQETQYF.

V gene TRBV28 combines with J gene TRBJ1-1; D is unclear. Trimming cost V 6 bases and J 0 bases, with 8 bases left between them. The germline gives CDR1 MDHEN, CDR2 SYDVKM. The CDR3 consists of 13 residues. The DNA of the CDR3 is TGTGCCAGCAGGGTTTCGATGAACACTGAAGCTTTCTTT. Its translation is CASRVSMNTEAFF.

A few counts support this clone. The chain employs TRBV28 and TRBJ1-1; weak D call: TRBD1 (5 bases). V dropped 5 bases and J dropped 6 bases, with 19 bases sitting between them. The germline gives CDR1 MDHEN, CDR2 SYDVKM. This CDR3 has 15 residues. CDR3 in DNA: TGTGCCAGCAGTCGGGGGAATTCGAGGAATCCTGAAGCTTTCTTT. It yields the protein CASSRGNSRNPEAFF.

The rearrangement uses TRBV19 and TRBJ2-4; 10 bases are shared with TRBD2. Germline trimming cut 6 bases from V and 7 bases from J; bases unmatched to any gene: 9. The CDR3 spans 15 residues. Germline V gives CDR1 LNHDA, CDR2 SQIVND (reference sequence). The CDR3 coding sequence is TGTGCCAGTAGAGATCCGGGACTAGCGAGTAACATTCAGTACTTC. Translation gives CASRDPGLASNIQYF.

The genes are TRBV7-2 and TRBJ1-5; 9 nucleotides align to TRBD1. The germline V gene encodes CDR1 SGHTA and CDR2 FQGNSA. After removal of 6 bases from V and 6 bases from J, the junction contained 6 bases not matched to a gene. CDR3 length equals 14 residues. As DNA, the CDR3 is TGTGCCAGCAGTTTTACAGGGGGCAGTCAGCCCCAGCATTTT. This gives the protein CASSFTGGSQPQHF.

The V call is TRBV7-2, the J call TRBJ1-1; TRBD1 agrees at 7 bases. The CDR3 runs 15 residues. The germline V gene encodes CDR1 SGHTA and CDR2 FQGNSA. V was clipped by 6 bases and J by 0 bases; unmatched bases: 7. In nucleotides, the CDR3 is TGTGCCAGCAGAAGCGACGGGACAGTGAACACTGAAGCTTTCTTT. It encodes CASRSDGTVNTEAFF.

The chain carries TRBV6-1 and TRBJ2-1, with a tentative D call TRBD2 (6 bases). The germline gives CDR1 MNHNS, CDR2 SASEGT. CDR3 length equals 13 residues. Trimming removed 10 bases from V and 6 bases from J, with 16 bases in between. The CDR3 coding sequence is TGTGCCATCAAGATGGGGGGTACCAATGAGCAGTTCTTC. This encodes CAIKMGGTNEQFF.

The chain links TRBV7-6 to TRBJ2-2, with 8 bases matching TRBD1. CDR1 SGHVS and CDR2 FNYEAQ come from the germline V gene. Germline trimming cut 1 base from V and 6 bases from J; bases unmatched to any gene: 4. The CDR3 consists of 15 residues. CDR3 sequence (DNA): TGTGCCAGCAGCTTAGGGGCAGGGGGCGCCGGGGAGCTGTTTTTT. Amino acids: CASSLGAGGAGELFF.

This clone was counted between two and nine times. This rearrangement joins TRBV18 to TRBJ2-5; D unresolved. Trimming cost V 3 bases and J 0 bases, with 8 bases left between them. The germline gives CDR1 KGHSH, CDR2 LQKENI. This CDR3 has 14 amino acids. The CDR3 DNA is TGTGCCAGCTCACCGGGCCTGTACCAAGAGACCCAGTACTTC. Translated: CASSPGLYQETQYF.

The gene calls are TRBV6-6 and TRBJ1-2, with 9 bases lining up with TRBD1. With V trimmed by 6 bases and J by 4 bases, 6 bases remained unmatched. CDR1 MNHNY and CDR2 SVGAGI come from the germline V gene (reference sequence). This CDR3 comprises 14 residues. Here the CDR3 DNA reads TGTGCCAGCAGCCCTCCGGGACAGGGCTATGGCTACACCTTC. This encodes CASSPPGQGYGYTF.

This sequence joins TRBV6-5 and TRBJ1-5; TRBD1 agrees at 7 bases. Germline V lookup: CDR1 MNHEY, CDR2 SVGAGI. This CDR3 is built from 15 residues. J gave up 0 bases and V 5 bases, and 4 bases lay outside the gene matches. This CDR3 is CASSKGQNSNQPQHF. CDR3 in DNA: TGTGCCAGCAGTAAGGGACAGAATAGCAATCAGCCCCAGCATTTT.

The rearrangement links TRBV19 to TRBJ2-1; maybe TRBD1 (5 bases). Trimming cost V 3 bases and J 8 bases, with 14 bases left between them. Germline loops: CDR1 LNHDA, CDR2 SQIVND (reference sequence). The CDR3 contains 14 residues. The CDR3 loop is CASSMTRVWDEQFF. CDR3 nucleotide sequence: TGTGCCAGTAGTATGACCAGGGTATGGGATGAGCAGTTCTTC.